Below are 8 T cell receptor beta chains sequenced from a single sample in a study of CD8 T cells in ankylosing spondylitis. TCRdb re-called the 5' RACE reads with MiXCR, one entry per CDR3 protein. This table holds over 110,000 distinct CDR3 sequences, 7% to 10% found once. The material sequenced was synovial fluid, either unsorted or a sorted T cell fraction (not recorded which). The origin of the receptors is a male donor with ankylosing spondylitis.

This CDR3 reads CASSPEVNEKLFF. The CDR3 nucleotides read TGTGCCAGCTCACCAGAAGTAAATGAAAAACTGTTTTTT. The chain employs TRBV18 and TRBJ1-4, with D unclear. With 2 bases removed from V and 5 bases from J, the gap between germline ends came to 6 bases. CDR1 and CDR2 from the germline V gene are KGHSH and LQKENI. The CDR3 consists of 13 residues. Combining the CDR3 with reference TRBV18 and TRBJ1-4 gives the whole variable domain NAGVMQNPRHLVRRRGQEARLRCSPMKGHSHVYWYRQLPEEGLKFMVYLQKENIIDESGMPKERFSAEFPKEGPSILRIQQVVRGDSAAYFCASSPEVNEKLFFGSGTQLSVL.

This clonotype was picked up a small number of times. This chain connects TRBV7-3 to TRBJ2-2, with D perhaps matching TRBD2 (5 bases). Germline lookup yields CDR1 SGHTA and CDR2 FQGTGA. CDR3 length: 14 amino acids. Trimming cost V 3 bases and J 5 bases, with 10 bases left between them. CDR3 in DNA: TGTGCCAGCAGCTTGGCTAGGGAGACCGGGGAGCTGTTTTTT. It translates to CASSLARETGELFF. The whole variable domain, remainder taken from reference TRBV7-3 and TRBJ2-2, is GAGVSQTPSNKVTEKGKYVELRCDPISGHTALYWYRQSLGQGPEFLIYFQGTGAADDSGLPNDRFFAVRPEGSVSTLKIQRTERGDSAVYLCASSLARETGELFFGEGSRLTVL.

The chain has TRBV7-6 and TRBJ2-5; D could derive from TRBD1 or TRBD2 (5 bases each). In germline, CDR1 is SGHVS, CDR2 FNYEAQ. Between the trimmed V and J ends, which lost 1 base and 5 bases, there was a span of 14 bases. CDR3 length: 15 amino acids. The CDR3 reads CASSLGWGRSETQYF. The CDR3 DNA reads as TGTGCCAGCAGCTTAGGTTGGGGACGATCGGAGACCCAGTACTTC.

Many counts were recorded for this clonotype. This chain uses TRBV7-9 with TRBJ2-2; TRBD1 aligns across 9 bases. The germline CDR1 and CDR2 sequences are SEHNR and FQNEAQ (reference sequence). The CDR3 is 15 amino acids. Germline trimming cut 6 bases from V and 5 bases from J; bases unmatched to any gene: 7. The CDR3: CASSYGTGRTGELFF. CDR3 nucleotide sequence: TGTGCCAGCAGTTACGGGACAGGGCGGACCGGGGAGCTGTTTTTT.

In its sample, this clonotype was seen many times. V is TRBV7-2 and J is TRBJ2-2; D is perhaps TRBD1 or TRBD2 (6 bases each). This CDR3 contains 16 residues. From germline, CDR1 is SGHTA and CDR2 FQGNSA. The V and J ends lost 2 bases and 3 bases respectively, with 13 bases between them. The CDR3 DNA sequence: TGTGCCAGCAGCTTATACTGGGGGGCGGACACCGGGGAGCTGTTTTTT. Protein: CASSLYWGADTGELFF. Complete variable domain (other parts from reference TRBV7-2 and TRBJ2-2): GAGVSQSPSNKVTEKGKDVELRCDPISGHTALYWYRQSLGQGLEFLIYFQGNSAPDKSGLPSDRFSAERTGGSVSTLTIQRTQQEDSAVYLCASSLYWGADTGELFFGEGSRLTVL.

This clonotype occurred many times. This chain joins TRBV20-1 and TRBJ1-5; 9 bases fit TRBD1. The CDR3 spans 14 residues. The V and J ends lost 2 bases and 5 bases, in that order; junction bases with no gene match: 4. Germline CDR1 reads DFQATT; CDR2 reads SNEGSKA (reference sequence). This CDR3 is CSARLWDRDQPQHF. DNA for the CDR3: TGCAGTGCTAGACTTTGGGACAGGGATCAGCCCCAGCATTTT.

The V call is TRBV11-2, the J call TRBJ2-5; tentatively, D is TRBD1 or TRBD2 (7 bases each). V lost 5 bases and J 1 base, leaving 14 bases between the germline ends. The CDR3 has 15 amino acids. CDR1 and CDR2 from the germline V gene are SGHAT and FQNNGV. CDR3 bases: TGTGCCAGCAGCGAGGGGGGGACAGCCCAAGAGACCCAGTACTTC. It translates to CASSEGGTAQETQYF.

This clonotype occurred many times. The chain joins TRBV5-5 to TRBJ1-4; tentatively, D is TRBD1 (5 bases). Germline lookup yields CDR1 SGHKS and CDR2 YYEKEE (reference sequence). The CDR3 has 14 amino acids. Trimming cost V 3 bases and J 8 bases, with 14 bases left between them. As DNA, the CDR3 is TGTGCCAGCAGCTCCGGGACGAGGGGCGAAAAACTGTTTTTT. Its protein is CASSSGTRGEKLFF.